This T cell receptor beta chain came from a study of a mutant IDH1 vaccine in newly diagnosed glioma. Across the whole study: Participants attended visit V12, the safety follow-up, at week 35, and then attended visit V13 at week 47.

As regards this clone: Its antigen is currently unknown.

Time point given: week 35, safety follow-up. What each vaccine dose contained was 300 ug of mutant IDH1 20-mer peptide, accompanied by topical imiquimod. Patients, over weeks 1, 3, 5, 7, 11, 15, 19 and 23, received a total of eight vaccinations. Those who donated had recent WHO grade 3 or 4 IDH1-mutant, ATRX-lost astrocytomas. The table came from immunoSEQ multiplex PCR; TCRdb's copy has only in-frame clones and leaves some out. The sample holds about 50,000 clones, over 80% seen once. This material consisted of PBMCs, taken from a glioma patient whose treatment included an IDH1 peptide vaccine. The receptor's source is a man aged 50 or older with glioma.

CDR3 in amino acids: CASSLGGQGVDEQYF. The CDR3 bases are TGTGCCAGCAGCTTAGGGGGACAGGGGGTGGACGAGCAGTACTTC. The V gene is TRBV7-8, the J gene TRBJ2-7, with 11 bases fitting TRBD1. The CDR3 runs to 15 residues. Germline CDR1 and CDR2: SGHVS and FQNEAQ. Losses at the gene ends were 1 base for V and 5 bases for J; bases not matched to a gene: 4.